This T cell receptor beta chain was sequenced for a study of blood T cell repertoires in COVID-19. Trimming left V 1 base short and J 0 bases short, with 13 bases between. Per germline, CDR1 SNHLY and CDR2 FYNNEI. CDR3 length equals 16 residues. Produced via immunoSEQ multiplex PCR; TCRdb's table is partial and in-frame only. The table lists about 100,000 clones, roughly 80% of them singletons, with about 24% in the top ten. The clonotype originates from a human donor in a cohort sampled during active COVID-19. Material: peripheral blood. The chain uses TRBV2 and TRBJ2-7, with D uncertain. The CDR3 sequence is CASSEDHPRFSYEQYF. The CDR3 DNA follows: TGTGCCAGCAGTGAAGACCACCCCAGGTTCTCCTACGAGCAGTACTTC.